The source of this T cell receptor beta chain is a study of blood T cell repertoires in COVID-19. Study-wide background: The samples span acute and convalescent COVID-19 from the United States, Italy and Spain. The cDNA or gDNA used as material had been derived from T cells, B-cell-depleted T cells, or PBMCs.

Libraries were prepared by immunoSEQ multiplex PCR; TCRdb keeps only in-frame clonotypes and omits some of them. The sample lists some 110,000 clones; around 85% were seen once. The V and J ends lost 5 bases and 4 bases respectively, with 15 bases between them. Germline V gene data show CDR1 as SGHAT and CDR2 as FQNNGV. This CDR3 region has 14 residues. The specimen was peripheral blood. This clonotype was sampled from a man aged 45-65 years with acute or convalescent COVID-19. The V call is TRBV11-2, the J call TRBJ2-7; a weak D match, TRBD2 (6 bases). CDR3 nucleotide sequence: TGTGCCAGCAGCGACATCCTGGGGAGGTACGAGCAGTACTTC. Residues: CASSDILGRYEQYF.